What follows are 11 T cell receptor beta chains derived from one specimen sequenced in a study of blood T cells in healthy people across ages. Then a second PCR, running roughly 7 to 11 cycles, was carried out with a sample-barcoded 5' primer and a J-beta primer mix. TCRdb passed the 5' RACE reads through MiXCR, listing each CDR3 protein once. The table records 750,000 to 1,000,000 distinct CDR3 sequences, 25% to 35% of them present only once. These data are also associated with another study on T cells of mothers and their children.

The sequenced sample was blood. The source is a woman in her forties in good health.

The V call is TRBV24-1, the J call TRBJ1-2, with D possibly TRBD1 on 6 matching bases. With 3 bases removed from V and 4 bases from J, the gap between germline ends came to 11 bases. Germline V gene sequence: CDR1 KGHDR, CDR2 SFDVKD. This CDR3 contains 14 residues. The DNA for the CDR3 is TGTGCCACCAGTGATGGGGGCCGCGCCTATGGCTACACCTTC. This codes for CATSDGGRAYGYTF.

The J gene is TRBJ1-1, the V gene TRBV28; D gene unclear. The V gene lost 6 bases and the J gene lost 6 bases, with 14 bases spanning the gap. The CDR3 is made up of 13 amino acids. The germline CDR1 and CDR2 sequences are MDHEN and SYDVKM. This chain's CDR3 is CASRVDGQAEAFF. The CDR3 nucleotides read TGTGCCAGCAGGGTGGACGGCCAAGCTGAAGCTTTCTTT.

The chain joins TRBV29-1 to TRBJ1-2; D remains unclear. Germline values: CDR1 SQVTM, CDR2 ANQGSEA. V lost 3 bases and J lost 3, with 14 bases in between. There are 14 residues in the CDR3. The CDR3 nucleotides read TGCAGCGTTGATATCGGCAGGTCGGACTATGGCTACACCTTC. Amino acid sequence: CSVDIGRSDYGYTF.

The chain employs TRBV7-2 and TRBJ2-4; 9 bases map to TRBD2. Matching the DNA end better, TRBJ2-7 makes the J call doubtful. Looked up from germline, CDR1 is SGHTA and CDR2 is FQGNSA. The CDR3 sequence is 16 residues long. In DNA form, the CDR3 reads TGTGCCAGCAGCTTAGGAGGGGGCGGGGGGGCAGGCGAGCAGTACTTC. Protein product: CASSLGGGGGAGEQYF.

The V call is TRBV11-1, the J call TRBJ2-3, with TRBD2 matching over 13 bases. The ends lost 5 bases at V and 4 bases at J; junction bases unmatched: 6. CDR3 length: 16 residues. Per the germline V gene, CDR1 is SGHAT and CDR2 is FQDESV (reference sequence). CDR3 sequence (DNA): TGTGCCAGCAGCGGACTAGCGGGGGACTCTCCAGATACGCAGTATTTT. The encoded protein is CASSGLAGDSPDTQYF.

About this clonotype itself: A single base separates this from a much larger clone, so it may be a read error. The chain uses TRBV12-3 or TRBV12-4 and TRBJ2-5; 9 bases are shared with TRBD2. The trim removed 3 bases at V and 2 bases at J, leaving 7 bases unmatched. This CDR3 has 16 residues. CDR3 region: CASSFRAGGLQETQYF. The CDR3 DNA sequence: TGTGCCAGCAGTTTCAGAGCGGGGGGCCTTCAAGAGACCCAGTACTTC.

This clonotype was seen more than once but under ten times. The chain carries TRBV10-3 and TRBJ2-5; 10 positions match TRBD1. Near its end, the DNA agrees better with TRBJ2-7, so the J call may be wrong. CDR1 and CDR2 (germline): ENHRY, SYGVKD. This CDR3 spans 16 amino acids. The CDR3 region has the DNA TGTGCCATCAGTGGTAAAGGGGGACAGGGGTCGGGCGAGCAGTACTTC. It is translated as CAISGKGGQGSGEQYF.

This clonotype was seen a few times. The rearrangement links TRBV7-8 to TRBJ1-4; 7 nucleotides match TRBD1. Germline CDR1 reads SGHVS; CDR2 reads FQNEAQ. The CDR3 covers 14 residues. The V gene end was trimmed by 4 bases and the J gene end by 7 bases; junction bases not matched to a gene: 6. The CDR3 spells CASSSIRGPEKLFF. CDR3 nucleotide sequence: TGTGCCAGCAGCTCGATTAGGGGGCCTGAAAAACTGTTTTTT.

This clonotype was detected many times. The CDR3 nucleotides are TGTGCCAGCAGTTTAGCTTCGGCGGGGGCGAACCAAGAGACCCAGTACTTC. Protein product: CASSLASAGANQETQYF. The chain carries TRBV28 and TRBJ2-5, with D possibly TRBD2 on 7 matching bases. Trimming took off 2 bases at V and 0 bases at J, with 16 bases between the two ends. Germline V lookup: CDR1 MDHEN, CDR2 SYDVKM. The CDR3 has 17 amino acids.

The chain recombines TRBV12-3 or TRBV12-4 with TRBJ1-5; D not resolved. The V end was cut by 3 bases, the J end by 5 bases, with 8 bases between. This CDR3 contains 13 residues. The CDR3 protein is CASSFGRHQPQHF. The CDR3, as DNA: TGTGCCAGCAGTTTTGGCAGACATCAGCCCCAGCATTTT.

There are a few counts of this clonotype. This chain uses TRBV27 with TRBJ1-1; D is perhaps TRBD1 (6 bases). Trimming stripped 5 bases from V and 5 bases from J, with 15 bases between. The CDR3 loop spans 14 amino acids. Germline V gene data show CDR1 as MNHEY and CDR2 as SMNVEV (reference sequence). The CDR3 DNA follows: TGTGCCAGCAGTAGGGGGAACCCGGGGACTGAAGCTTTCTTT. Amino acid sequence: CASSRGNPGTEAFF.